The 5 T cell receptor beta chains presented below share a single source sample, sequenced in a study of preoperative IRX-2 immunotherapy in early breast cancer. The treatment: preoperative locoregional IRX-2 cytokine immunotherapy. The data were produced by immunoSEQ multiplex PCR, yet TCRdb's version contains in-frame clones alone and is incomplete. The table lists approximately 98,000 clones, 70% to 90% of them singletons, with roughly 2% in the top ten. This specimen consisted of tumor tissue, obtained after IRX-2 immunotherapy. The receptor source for this set is a human donor with breast cancer.

A few counts support this clone. The chain recombines TRBV29-1 with TRBJ2-1, with 7 bases identical to TRBD2. The germline CDR1 and CDR2 sequences are SQVTM and ANQGSEA. The CDR3 totals 14 residues. Losses at the gene ends were 4 bases for V and 1 base for J; bases not matched to a gene: 4. CDR3 region: CSVGPSGSYNEQFF. CDR3 sequence (DNA): TGCAGCGTTGGTCCTAGCGGTTCCTACAATGAGCAGTTCTTC.

The genes are TRBV29-1 and TRBJ2-1; 11 nucleotides match TRBD1. The CDR3 spans 21 residues. Trimming removed 6 bases from V and 0 bases from J; junction bases left unmatched: 22. Looked up from germline, CDR1 is SQVTM and CDR2 is ANQGSEA. The CDR3 protein is CSVRTALPGTGGRSSYNEQFF. DNA of the CDR3: TGCAGCGTCAGGACCGCTTTACCAGGGACAGGGGGTCGTAGCTCCTACAATGAGCAGTTCTTC.

This clone was detected a few times. The CDR3 sequence: CATSREAGARINEQFF. The CDR3 DNA reads TGTGCCACCAGCAGAGAGGCGGGAGCGAGGATCAATGAGCAGTTCTTC. V usage is TRBV15 and J usage is TRBJ2-1, with TRBD2 identical over 7 bases. The CDR3 totals 16 residues. V lost 0 bases, J lost 6 bases, and 8 bases stayed unmatched. Per germline, CDR1 LNHNV and CDR2 YYDKDF (reference sequence).

This clone has only one observation. V is TRBV6-4 and J is TRBJ1-2; D call uncertain. The germline V gene encodes CDR1 MRHNA and CDR2 SNTAGT. With 3 bases removed from V and 8 bases from J, the gap between germline ends came to 7 bases. The CDR3 runs to 11 residues. This CDR3 reads CASSDLGGYTF. As DNA, the CDR3 is TGTGCCAGCAGTGATCTCGGGGGCTACACCTTC.

The table lists this clone with many counts. The V gene is TRBV4-1, the J gene TRBJ1-1; D is ambiguous. Germline values: CDR1 MGHRA, CDR2 YSYEKL. V gave up 4 bases and J gave up 4 bases, with 13 bases separating them. The CDR3 is 14 amino acids. The CDR3 nucleotides read TGCGCCAGCAGCCCAATAATACTGAGCACTGAAGCTTTCTTT. Its translation: CASSPIILSTEAFF.